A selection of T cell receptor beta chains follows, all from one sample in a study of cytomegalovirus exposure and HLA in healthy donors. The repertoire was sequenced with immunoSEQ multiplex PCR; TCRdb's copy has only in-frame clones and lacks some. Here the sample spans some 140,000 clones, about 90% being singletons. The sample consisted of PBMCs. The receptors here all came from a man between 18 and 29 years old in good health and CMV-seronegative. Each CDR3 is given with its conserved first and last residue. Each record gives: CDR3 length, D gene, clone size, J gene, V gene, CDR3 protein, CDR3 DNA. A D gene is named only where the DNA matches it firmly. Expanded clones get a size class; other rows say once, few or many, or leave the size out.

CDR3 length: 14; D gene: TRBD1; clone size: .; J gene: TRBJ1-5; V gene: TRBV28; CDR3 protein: CASSESGSDRVECF; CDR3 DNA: TGTGCCAGCAGTGAATCGGGAAGTGACAGGGTCGAGTGTTTT
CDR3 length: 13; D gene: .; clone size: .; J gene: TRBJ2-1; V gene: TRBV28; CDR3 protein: CASSQPPGNEQFF; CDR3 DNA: TGTGCCAGCAGTCAACCCCCGGGCAATGAGCAGTTCTTC
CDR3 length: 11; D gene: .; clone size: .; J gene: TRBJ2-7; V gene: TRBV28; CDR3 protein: CASSGAYEQYF; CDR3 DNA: TGTGCCAGCAGCGGAGCCTACGAGCAGTACTTC
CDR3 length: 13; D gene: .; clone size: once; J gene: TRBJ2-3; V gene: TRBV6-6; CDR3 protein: CASSYNPRDTQYF; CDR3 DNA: TGTGCCAGCAGTTACAACCCCAGGGATACGCAGTATTTT
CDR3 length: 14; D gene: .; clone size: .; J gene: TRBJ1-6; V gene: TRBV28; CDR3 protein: CASSVREYNSPLHF; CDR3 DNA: TGTGCCAGCAGCGTCCGGGAGTATAATTCACCCCTCCACTTT
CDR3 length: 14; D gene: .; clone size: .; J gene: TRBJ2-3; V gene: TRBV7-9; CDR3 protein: CASSLALRLDTQYF; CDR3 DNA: TGTGCCAGCAGCTTAGCGCTGCGCTTAGATACGCAGTATTTT
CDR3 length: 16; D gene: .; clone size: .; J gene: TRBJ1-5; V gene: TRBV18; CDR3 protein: CASSLGQGFSNQPQHF; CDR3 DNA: TGTGCCAGCTCACTCGGGCAGGGCTTTAGCAATCAGCCCCAGCATTTT
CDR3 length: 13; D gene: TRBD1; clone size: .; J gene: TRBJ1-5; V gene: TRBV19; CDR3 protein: CATAGQNNQPQHF; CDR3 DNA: TGTGCCACCGCGGGACAGAACAATCAGCCCCAGCATTTT
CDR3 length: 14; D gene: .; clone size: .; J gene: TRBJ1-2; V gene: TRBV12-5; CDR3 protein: CASGDGQHFRGYTF; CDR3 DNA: TGTGCTAGTGGGGACGGACAGCACTTTCGGGGCTACACCTTC
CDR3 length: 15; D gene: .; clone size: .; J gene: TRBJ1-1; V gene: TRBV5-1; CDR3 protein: CASSPYRDPGTEAFF; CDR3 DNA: TGCGCCAGCAGCCCCTACAGGGACCCCGGCACTGAAGCTTTCTTT
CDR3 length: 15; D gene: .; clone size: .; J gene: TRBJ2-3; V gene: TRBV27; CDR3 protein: CASSHRQDNTDTQYF; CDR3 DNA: TGTGCCAGCAGTCACCGACAGGACAACACAGATACGCAGTATTTT
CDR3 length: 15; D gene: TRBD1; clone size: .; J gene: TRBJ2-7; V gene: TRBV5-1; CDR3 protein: CASSFGGQDPYEQYF; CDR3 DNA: TGCGCCAGCAGCTTCGGAGGACAGGACCCCTACGAGCAGTACTTC
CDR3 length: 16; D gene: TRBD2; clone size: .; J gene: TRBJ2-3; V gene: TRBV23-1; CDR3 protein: CASGGWSGERTDTQYF; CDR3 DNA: TGCGCCAGCGGGGGATGGAGCGGGGAGCGCACAGATACGCAGTATTTT
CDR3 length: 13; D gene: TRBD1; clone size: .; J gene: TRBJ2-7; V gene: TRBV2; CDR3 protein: CASSKTGGDEQYF; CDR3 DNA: TGTGCCAGCAGTAAGACAGGGGGAGACGAGCAGTACTTC
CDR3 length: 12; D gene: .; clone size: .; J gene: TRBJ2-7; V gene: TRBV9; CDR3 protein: CASSRGSNEQYF; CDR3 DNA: TGTGCCAGCAGTAGAGGTTCGAACGAGCAGTACTTC
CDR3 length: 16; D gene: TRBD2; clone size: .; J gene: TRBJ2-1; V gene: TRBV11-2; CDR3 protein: CASSWTSGATYNEQFF; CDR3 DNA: TGTGCCAGCAGCTGGACTAGCGGGGCCACCTACAATGAGCAGTTCTTC
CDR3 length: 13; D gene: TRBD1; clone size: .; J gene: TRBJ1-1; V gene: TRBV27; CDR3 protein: CASRGGVNTEAFF; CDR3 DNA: TGTGCCAGCAGAGGGGGCGTGAACACTGAAGCTTTCTTT
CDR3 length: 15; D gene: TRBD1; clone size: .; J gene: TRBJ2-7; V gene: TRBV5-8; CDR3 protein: CASSLGQGTVYEQYF; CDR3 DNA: TGTGCCAGCAGCTTGGGACAGGGGACGGTATACGAGCAGTACTTC
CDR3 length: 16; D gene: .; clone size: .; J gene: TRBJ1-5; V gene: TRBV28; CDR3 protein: CASSLTSQAGNQPQHF; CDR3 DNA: TGTGCCAGCAGCCTTACCTCCCAGGCGGGGAATCAGCCCCAGCATTTT
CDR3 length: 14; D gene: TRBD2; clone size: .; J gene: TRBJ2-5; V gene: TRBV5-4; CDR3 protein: CASRPGGVGETQYF; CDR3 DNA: TGTGCCAGCCGGCCGGGGGGGGTAGGAGAGACCCAGTACTTC
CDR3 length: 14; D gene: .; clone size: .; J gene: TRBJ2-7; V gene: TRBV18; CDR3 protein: CASSSGTRTYEQYF; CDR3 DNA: TGTGCCAGCTCATCCGGGACAAGAACCTACGAGCAGTACTTC
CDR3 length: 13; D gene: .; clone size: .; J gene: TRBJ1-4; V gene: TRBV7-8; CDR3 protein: CASSTRVDEKLFF; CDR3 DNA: TGTGCCAGCTCGACCAGGGTAGATGAAAAACTGTTTTTT
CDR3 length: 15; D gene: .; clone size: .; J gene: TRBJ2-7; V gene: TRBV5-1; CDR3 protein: CASSPLGGGTYEQYF; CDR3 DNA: TGCGCCAGCAGCCCCCTCGGCGGCGGAACCTACGAGCAGTACTTC
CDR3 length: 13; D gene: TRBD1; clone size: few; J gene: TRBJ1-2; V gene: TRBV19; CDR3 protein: CASQTGQNYGYTF; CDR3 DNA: TGTGCCAGCCAGACGGGACAGAACTATGGCTACACCTTC
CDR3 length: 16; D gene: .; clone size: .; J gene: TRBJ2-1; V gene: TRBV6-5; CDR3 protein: CASSSRGGPPYGEQFF; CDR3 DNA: TGTGCCAGCAGTTCTCGGGGTGGACCCCCTTATGGTGAGCAGTTCTTC
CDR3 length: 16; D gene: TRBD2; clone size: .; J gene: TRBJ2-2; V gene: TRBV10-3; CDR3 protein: CAMGTSTAGGTGELFF; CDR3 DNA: TGTGCCATGGGGACTAGCACGGCCGGGGGCACCGGGGAGCTGTTTTTT
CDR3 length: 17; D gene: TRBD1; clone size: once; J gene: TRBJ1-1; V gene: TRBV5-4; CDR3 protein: CASSPGRTGRMNTEAFF; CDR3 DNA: TGTGCCAGCAGCCCGGGTCGGACAGGCCGCATGAACACTGAAGCTTTCTTT
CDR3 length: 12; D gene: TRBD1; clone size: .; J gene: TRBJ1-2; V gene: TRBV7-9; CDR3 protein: CASSFAGGGYTF; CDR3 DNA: TGTGCCAGCAGCTTTGCAGGGGGTGGCTACACCTTC
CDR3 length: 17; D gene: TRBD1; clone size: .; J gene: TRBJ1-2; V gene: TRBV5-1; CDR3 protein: CASSHALGQGPGYGYTF; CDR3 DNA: TGCGCCAGCAGCCACGCGCTAGGACAGGGGCCGGGCTATGGCTACACCTTC
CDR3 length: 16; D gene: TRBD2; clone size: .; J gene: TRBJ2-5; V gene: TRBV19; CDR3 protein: CASSIAGTSGRQTQYF; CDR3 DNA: TGTGCCAGTAGTATAGCAGGGACTAGCGGGAGACAGACCCAGTACTTC
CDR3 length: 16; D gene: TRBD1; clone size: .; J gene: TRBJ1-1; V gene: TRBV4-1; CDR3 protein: CASSQGQGRRDTEAFF; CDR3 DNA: TGCGCCAGCAGCCAAGGACAGGGTAGGAGGGACACTGAAGCTTTCTTT
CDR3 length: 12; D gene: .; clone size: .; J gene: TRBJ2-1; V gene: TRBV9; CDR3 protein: CASSADTGGQFF; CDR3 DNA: TGTGCCAGCAGCGCAGATACAGGTGGACAGTTCTTC
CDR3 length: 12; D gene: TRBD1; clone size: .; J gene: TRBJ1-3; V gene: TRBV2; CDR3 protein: CASGQAGNTIYF; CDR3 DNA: TGTGCCAGCGGACAGGCTGGAAACACCATATATTTT
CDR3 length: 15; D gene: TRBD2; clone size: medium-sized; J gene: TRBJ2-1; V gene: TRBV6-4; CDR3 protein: CASSPSGGSYNEQFF; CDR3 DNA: TGTGCCAGCAGTCCTAGCGGGGGGTCCTACAATGAGCAGTTCTTC
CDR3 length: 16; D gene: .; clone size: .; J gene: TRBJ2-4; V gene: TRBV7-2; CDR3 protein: CASSVTQGIAKNIQYF; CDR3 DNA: TGTGCCAGCAGCGTAACTCAGGGGATAGCCAAAAACATTCAGTACTTC
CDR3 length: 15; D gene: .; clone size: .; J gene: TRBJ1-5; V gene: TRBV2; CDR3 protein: CASRIRQETGQPQHF; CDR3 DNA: TGTGCCAGCAGAATACGACAGGAAACGGGGCAGCCCCAGCATTTT
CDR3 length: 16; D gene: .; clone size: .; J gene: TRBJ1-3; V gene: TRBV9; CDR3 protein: CASSAGGQAYGNTIYF; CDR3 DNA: TGTGCCAGCAGCGCCGGAGGTCAGGCTTACGGAAACACCATATATTTT
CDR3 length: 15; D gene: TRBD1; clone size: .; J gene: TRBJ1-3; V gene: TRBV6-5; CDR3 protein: CASSPTGTVGNTIYF; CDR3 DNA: TGTGCCAGCAGCCCCACCGGGACAGTTGGAAACACCATATATTTT
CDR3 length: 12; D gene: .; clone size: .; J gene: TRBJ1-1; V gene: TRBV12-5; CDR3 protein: CASGRDTAEAFF; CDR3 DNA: TGTGCTAGTGGCCGGGACACCGCTGAAGCTTTCTTT
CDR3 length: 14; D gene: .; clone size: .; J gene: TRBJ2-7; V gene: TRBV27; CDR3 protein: CASSLVGEVYEQYF; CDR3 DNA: TGTGCCAGCAGTCTAGTCGGGGAAGTCTACGAGCAGTACTTC
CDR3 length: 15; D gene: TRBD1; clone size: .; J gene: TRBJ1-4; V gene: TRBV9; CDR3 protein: CASSAPGTGNGELFF; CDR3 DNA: TGTGCCAGCAGCGCCCCCGGGACAGGCAACGGGGAACTGTTTTTT
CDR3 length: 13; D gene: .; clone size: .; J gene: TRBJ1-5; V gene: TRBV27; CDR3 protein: CASSLYPHQPQHF; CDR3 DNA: TGTGCCAGCAGCCTCTACCCTCATCAGCCCCAGCATTTT
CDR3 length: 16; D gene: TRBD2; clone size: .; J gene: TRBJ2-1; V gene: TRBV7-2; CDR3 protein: CASSLLAGGAYNEQFF; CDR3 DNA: TGTGCCAGCAGCTTACTAGCGGGGGGGGCCTACAATGAGCAGTTCTTC
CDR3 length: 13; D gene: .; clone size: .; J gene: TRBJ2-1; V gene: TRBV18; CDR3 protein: CASSLDRYNEQFF; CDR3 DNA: TGTGCCAGCTCACTCGACAGATACAATGAGCAGTTCTTC
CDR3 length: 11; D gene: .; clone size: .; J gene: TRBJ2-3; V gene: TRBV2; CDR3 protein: CASSGGGPQYF; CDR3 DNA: TGTGCCAGCAGTGGAGGGGGTCCGCAGTATTTT
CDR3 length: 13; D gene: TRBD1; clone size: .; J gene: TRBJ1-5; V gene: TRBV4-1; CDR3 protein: CASSPGTVQPQHF; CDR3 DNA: TGCGCCAGCAGCCCGGGGACAGTCCAGCCCCAGCATTTT
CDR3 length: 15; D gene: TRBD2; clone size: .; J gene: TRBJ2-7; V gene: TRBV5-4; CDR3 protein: CASSLAPAGGYEQYF; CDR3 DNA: TGTGCCAGCAGCTTGGCCCCAGCGGGGGGCTACGAGCAGTACTTC